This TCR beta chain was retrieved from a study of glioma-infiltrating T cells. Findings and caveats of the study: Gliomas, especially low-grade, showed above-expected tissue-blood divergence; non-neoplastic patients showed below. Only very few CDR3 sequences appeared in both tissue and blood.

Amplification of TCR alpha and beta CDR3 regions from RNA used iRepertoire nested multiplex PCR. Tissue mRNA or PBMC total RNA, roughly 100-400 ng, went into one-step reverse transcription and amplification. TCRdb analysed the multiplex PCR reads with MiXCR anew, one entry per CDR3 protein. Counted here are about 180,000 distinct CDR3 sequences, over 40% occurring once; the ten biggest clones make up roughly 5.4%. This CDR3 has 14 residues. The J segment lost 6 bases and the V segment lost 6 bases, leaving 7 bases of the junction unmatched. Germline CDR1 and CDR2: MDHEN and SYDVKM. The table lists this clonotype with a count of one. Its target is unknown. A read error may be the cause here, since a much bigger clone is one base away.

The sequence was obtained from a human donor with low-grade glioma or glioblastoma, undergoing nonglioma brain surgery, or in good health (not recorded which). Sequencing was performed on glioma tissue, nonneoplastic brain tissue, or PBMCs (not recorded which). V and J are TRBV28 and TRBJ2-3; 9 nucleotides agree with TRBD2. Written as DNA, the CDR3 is TGTGCCAGCAGAATAGGACTAGCGTCGGATACGCAGTATTTT. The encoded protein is CASRIGLASDTQYF.